There are many counts of the clone carrying this T cell receptor beta chain. What it binds is not known. This entry belongs to a study of T-cell memory formation after mild COVID-19. Looking at the study overall: TCR clustering was largely donor specific. Study-wide points: The study detected some responding clones in pre-infection memory, suggesting cross-reactive memory joined.

The TCR alpha and TCR beta cDNA libraries, bearing sample barcodes and UMIs, were generated by 5'RACE using constant-segment primers. One entry per CDR3 protein, called by TCRdb with MiXCR from the 5' RACE reads. The profile shows around 370,000 distinct CDR3 sequences, roughly 21% of them singletons. Germline assignment: CDR1 MNHNS and CDR2 SASEGT. Trimming removed 0 bases from V and 8 bases from J, with 14 bases in between. The CDR3 is 14 amino acids. The J gene is TRBJ2-7, the V gene TRBV6-1, with D tentatively TRBD1 or TRBD2 (5 bases each). The receptor was derived from an adult woman who had mild COVID-19 (a few samples of this study predate the infection). Cell type and time point are not known. Material for sequencing was PBMCs or a T cell subset sorted from them (not recorded which). CDR3 sequence: CASSEATGPMKQYF. CDR3 sequence (DNA): TGTGCCAGCAGTGAAGCTACGGGGCCTATGAAGCAGTACTTC.